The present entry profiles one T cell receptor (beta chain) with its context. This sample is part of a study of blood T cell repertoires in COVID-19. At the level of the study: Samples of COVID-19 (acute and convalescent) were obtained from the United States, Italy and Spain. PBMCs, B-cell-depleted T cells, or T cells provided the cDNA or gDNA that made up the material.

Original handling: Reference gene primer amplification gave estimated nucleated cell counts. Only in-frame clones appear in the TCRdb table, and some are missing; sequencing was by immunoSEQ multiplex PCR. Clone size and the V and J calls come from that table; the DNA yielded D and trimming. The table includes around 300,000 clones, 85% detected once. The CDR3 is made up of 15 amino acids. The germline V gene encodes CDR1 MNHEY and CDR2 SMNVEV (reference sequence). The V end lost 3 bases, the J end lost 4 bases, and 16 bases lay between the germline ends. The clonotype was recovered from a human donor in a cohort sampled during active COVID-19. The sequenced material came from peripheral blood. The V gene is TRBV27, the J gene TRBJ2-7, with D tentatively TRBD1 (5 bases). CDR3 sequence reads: CASSFSGRDWYEQYF. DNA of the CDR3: TGTGCCAGCAGTTTTTCGGGCAGGGATTGGTACGAGCAGTACTTC.